The 30 T cell receptor beta chains given below trace back to one sample, sequenced in a study of blood T cell repertoires in COVID-19. Sequencing used immunoSEQ multiplex PCR; TCRdb keeps in-frame clones, though not all of them. The sample includes under 150,000 clones, more than 75% of them seen just once. The sequenced material came from peripheral blood. Receptors were obtained from a man in his fifties or sixties with active COVID-19.

The V gene is TRBV27, the J gene TRBJ2-1; 11 bases align to TRBD2. The germline CDR1 and CDR2 sequences are MNHEY and SMNVEV (reference sequence). CDR3 length equals 15 residues. V gave up 10 bases and J gave up 3 bases; unmatched junction bases: 8. The CDR3 region is CATSDTSGGYNEQFF. The CDR3 DNA follows: TGTGCCACCTCGGACACTAGCGGGGGCTACAATGAGCAGTTCTTC.

The V gene is TRBV27, the J gene TRBJ2-7; D gene ambiguous. Looked up from germline, CDR1 is MNHEY and CDR2 is SMNVEV (reference sequence). The V gene lost 5 bases and the J gene lost 2 bases, with 10 bases spanning the gap. The CDR3 is 13 amino acids. The CDR3 region is CASSPTVPYEQYF. The CDR3 region has the DNA TGTGCCAGCAGTCCCACAGTCCCCTACGAGCAGTACTTC.

This clone was seen more than once but under ten times. The chain couples TRBV5-6 to TRBJ2-3; 15 nucleotides line up with TRBD2. Germline V gene sequence: CDR1 SGHDT, CDR2 YYEEEE. This CDR3 is built from 19 residues. The junction had 10 bases not matched to a gene; V was cut back by 3 bases and J by 2 bases. CDR3 loop: CASSSHGTSGGPTTDTQYF. CDR3 nucleotide sequence: TGTGCCAGCAGCTCCCACGGGACTAGCGGGGGGCCAACCACAGATACGCAGTATTTT.

The chain is built from TRBV3-1 (or the pseudogene TRBV3-2) and TRBJ2-3, with 7 positions matching TRBD2. J gave up 1 base and V 0 bases, and 4 bases lay outside the gene matches. The CDR3 consists of 16 residues. Germline CDR1 LGHDT, CDR2 YNNKEL (reference sequence). This CDR3 is CASSQDLTSGTDTQYF. CDR3 coding DNA: TGTGCCAGCAGCCAAGATCTTACTAGCGGCACAGATACGCAGTATTTT.

The V gene is TRBV7-2, the J gene TRBJ1-2; 12 bases align to TRBD1. This CDR3 is 17 amino acids long. The germline gives CDR1 SGHTA, CDR2 FQGNSA. V lost 3 bases, J lost 7 bases, and 12 bases stayed unmatched. CDR3 sequence: CASSLTGTGGAVRGYTF. The CDR3 DNA reads TGTGCCAGCAGCTTGACCGGGACAGGGGGCGCGGTGCGTGGCTACACCTTC.

This rearrangement joins TRBV19 to TRBJ2-5; a possible D gene is TRBD1 (5 bases). Germline lookup yields CDR1 LNHDA and CDR2 SQIVND (reference sequence). Trimming took 3 bases from V and 1 from J, leaving 9 bases between them. The CDR3 extends over 14 amino acids. CDR3 nucleotide sequence: TGTGCCAGTAGTATCACGACAGTCCAAGAGACCCAGTACTTC. Protein sequence: CASSITTVQETQYF.

The rearrangement uses TRBV20-1 and TRBJ2-1, with 13 bases matching TRBD2. The trim removed 3 bases at V and 4 bases at J, leaving 6 bases unmatched. The CDR3 totals 16 residues. Germline-derived CDR1 and CDR2 are DFQATT and SNEGSKA (reference sequence). CDR3 region: CSASSLGLAGYNEQFF. CDR3 DNA sequence: TGCAGTGCTAGTTCGTTGGGACTAGCGGGGTACAATGAGCAGTTCTTC.

CDR3 nucleotide sequence: TGTGCCAGCAGCGCTAGAGACCACAACAATGAGCAGTTCTTC. This codes for CASSARDHNNEQFF. J is TRBJ2-1 and V is TRBV13; D is ambiguous. Deletions cut 5 bases from V and 5 bases from J, with 13 bases between. There are 14 residues in the CDR3. CDR1 is PRHDT, CDR2 FYEKMQ, per germline (reference sequence). Complete variable domain (other parts from reference TRBV13 and TRBJ2-1): AAGVIQSPRHLIKEKRETATLKCYPIPRHDTVYWYQQGPGQDPQFLISFYEKMQSDKGSIPDRFSAQQFSDYHSELNMSSLELGDSALYFCASSARDHNNEQFFGPGTRLTVL.

CDR3 region: CASSPQTGTNEKLFF. The CDR3 nucleotides are TGTGCCAGCAGCCCCCAGACAGGGACGAATGAAAAACTGTTTTTT. The rearrangement links TRBV9 to TRBJ1-4, with 7 bases aligning to TRBD1. The V gene end was trimmed by 4 bases and the J gene end by 5 bases; junction bases not matched to a gene: 8. The CDR3 totals 15 residues. Looked up from germline, CDR1 is SGDLS and CDR2 is YYNGEE.

The chain carries TRBV10-1 and TRBJ2-5; the D gene is possibly TRBD1 (6 bases). V was shortened by 8 bases and J by 2 bases, with 15 bases between the two germline ends. Germline V gives CDR1 WNHNN, CDR2 SYGVQD (reference sequence). There are 14 residues in the CDR3. In nucleotides, the CDR3 is TGCGCCAGCCCCCCGGGACAACAACAAGAGACCCAGTACTTC. It encodes CASPPGQQQETQYF.

The chain employs TRBV19 and TRBJ1-5; D uncertain. This CDR3 is built from 13 residues. Trimming removed 3 bases at V and 3 bases at J, with 6 bases between. Germline loops: CDR1 LNHDA, CDR2 SQIVND (reference sequence). Here the CDR3 DNA reads TGTGCCAGTAGTATCGAGAACAATCAGCCCCAGCATTTT. Its protein product is CASSIENNQPQHF.

The chain couples TRBV7-9 to TRBJ1-2; D remains unclear. The CDR3 is 14 residues long. V was pared by 2 bases and J by 5 bases, with 12 bases between. Germline V gene lookup returns CDR1 SEHNR and CDR2 FQNEAQ (reference sequence). Here the CDR3 DNA reads TGTGCCAGCAGCTTAAGGACTCCTTCGTATGGCTACACCTTC. This gives the protein CASSLRTPSYGYTF.

The gene calls are TRBV7-2 and TRBJ1-1; possible D gene TRBD1, 5 bases. This CDR3 has 16 residues. Germline V gene lookup returns CDR1 SGHTA and CDR2 FQGNSA. The V end was cut by 1 base, the J end by 5 bases, with 17 bases between. The DNA for the CDR3 is TGTGCCAGCAGCTTAGTTCTTCCCAGGGAGGGGACTGAAGCTTTCTTT. Its translation: CASSLVLPREGTEAFF. The full variable domain, in which reference TRBV7-2 and TRBJ1-1 provide the parts outside the CDR3, is GAGVSQSPSNKVTEKGKDVELRCDPISGHTALYWYRQSLGQGLEFLIYFQGNSAPDKSGLPSDRFSAERTGGSVSTLTIQRTQQEDSAVYLCASSLVLPREGTEAFFGQGTRLTVV.

Note on this clone: The junction does not match germline at one end; this may be a read error. The chain uses TRBV11-2 and TRBJ2-5; D may be TRBD2 (6 bases). CDR3 size: 13 residues. The V gene's germline CDR1 is SGHAT and CDR2 FQNNGV. As DNA, the CDR3 is TGTGCCAGCTCTGCGGCGGGGCAAGGGACCCAGTACTTC. Translation gives CASSAAGQGTQYF.

The chain uses TRBV7-9 and TRBJ2-7, with 9 positions matching TRBD1. With V trimmed by 4 bases and J by 6 bases, 7 bases remained unmatched. The CDR3 is 14 amino acids. Germline CDR1 and CDR2: SEHNR and FQNEAQ (reference sequence). This chain's CDR3 is CASSSPGQGAEQYF. The CDR3 region has the DNA TGTGCCAGCAGCTCTCCGGGACAGGGAGCCGAGCAGTACTTC.

The chain carries TRBV9 and TRBJ1-2, with a weak D call TRBD1 (5 bases). The CDR3 covers 15 residues. Trimming shortened V by 3 bases and J by 4 bases, and 16 bases separated the two germline ends. CDR1 is SGDLS, CDR2 YYNGEE, per germline. The CDR3 DNA is TGTGCCAGCAGCGAGGGGACGGGGGTTCCCTATGGCTACACCTTC. Residues: CASSEGTGVPYGYTF.

The genes are TRBV6-1 and TRBJ1-1; D remains unclear. The CDR3 spans 12 residues. Per germline, CDR1 MNHNS and CDR2 SASEGT. V shed 7 bases and J shed 9 bases, with 15 bases lying between them. The DNA of the CDR3 is TGTGCCAGCAATCCGGCAGGAAAGAAAGCTTTCTTT. It codes for CASNPAGKKAFF.

This chain connects TRBV30 to TRBJ2-1, with D maybe TRBD1 (5 bases). Trimming removed 0 bases at V and 2 bases at J, with 17 bases between. From germline, CDR1 is GTSNPN and CDR2 SVGIG (reference sequence). The CDR3 is 17 amino acids. This CDR3 reads CAWSVRIGIGAYNEQFF. In DNA form, the CDR3 reads TGTGCCTGGAGTGTACGGATAGGGATAGGGGCCTACAATGAGCAGTTCTTC. Full variable domain (remainder filled in from reference TRBV30 and TRBJ2-1): SQTIHQWPATLVQPVGSPLSLECTVEGTSNPNLYWYRQAAGRGLQLLFYSVGIGQISSEVPQNLSASRPQDRQFILSSKKLLLSDSGFYLCAWSVRIGIGAYNEQFFGPGTRLTVL.

This clone was observed a single time. J is TRBJ1-2 and V is TRBV4-1; tentative D call: TRBD1 (6 bases). Germline V gives CDR1 MGHRA, CDR2 YSYEKL. CDR3 length equals 14 residues. Trimming removed 3 bases at V and 8 bases at J, with 16 bases between. CDR3 protein: CASSHNREWEGYTF. The CDR3, as DNA: TGCGCCAGCAGCCATAACAGGGAATGGGAAGGCTACACCTTC.

This chain joins TRBV12-5 and TRBJ1-6, with D perhaps matching TRBD1 (5 bases). Germline V gene sequence: CDR1 LGHNT, CDR2 FRNRAP. V was pared by 4 bases and J by 10 bases, with 20 bases between. CDR3 length: 16 amino acids. DNA for the CDR3: TGTGCTAGTGGTTCGGGACGGGAGGGATTTAGCTCACCCCTCCACTTT. Its translation: CASGSGREGFSSPLHF.

CDR3 in DNA: TGTGCCAGCAGTGAGGGACAGGGTTCTACCCGCTACACCTTC. Encoded protein: CASSEGQGSTRYTF. The rearrangement uses TRBV27 and TRBJ1-2; 9 bases map to TRBD1. V shed 5 bases and J 9 bases; nucleotides not matched to a gene: 10. Germline V gives CDR1 MNHEY, CDR2 SMNVEV (reference sequence). This CDR3 is built from 14 residues.

The CDR3 coding sequence is TGTGCCAGTAGATCCCGGGGGGGACAGGGCTGGAGCAATCAGCCCCAGCATTTT. Its translation is CASRSRGGQGWSNQPQHF. V is TRBV19 and J is TRBJ1-5; 9 nucleotides align to TRBD1. The CDR3 is 18 amino acids. CDR1 and CDR2 from the germline V gene are LNHDA and SQIVND (reference sequence). V dropped 6 bases and J dropped 1; count of bases not matched to a gene: 13.

The J gene is TRBJ1-2, the V gene TRBV6-5; unclear D gene. The CDR3 extends over 13 amino acids. Germline V gene data show CDR1 as MNHEY and CDR2 as SVGAGI. V was pared by 10 bases and J by 0 bases, with 12 bases between. This chain's CDR3 is CANSPQSNYGYTF. DNA for the CDR3: TGTGCCAACAGCCCACAGTCTAACTATGGCTACACCTTC.

The DNA of the CDR3 is TGTGCCAGCAGCCAAGTTGCGGCAGTTGAAAAACTGTTTTTT. Translation: CASSQVAAVEKLFF. The chain uses TRBV3-1 (or the pseudogene TRBV3-2) and TRBJ1-4; unclear D gene. The CDR3 extends over 14 amino acids. Trimming removed 1 base at V and 7 bases at J, with 10 bases between. Germline CDR1 reads LGHDT; CDR2 reads YNNKEL (reference sequence).

The chain joins TRBV12-3 or TRBV12-4 to TRBJ1-2; D gene uncertain. The CDR3 runs 11 residues. With 7 bases removed from V and 7 bases from J, the gap between germline ends came to 10 bases. CDR3 amino acids: CASNGPGGYTF. The CDR3 nucleotides are TGTGCCAGCAATGGGCCTGGTGGCTACACCTTC.

V usage is TRBV6-1 and J usage is TRBJ2-3, with TRBD2 matching over 9 bases. V dropped 7 bases and J dropped 2; count of bases not matched to a gene: 13. The CDR3 consists of 17 residues. The germline V gene encodes CDR1 MNHNS and CDR2 SASEGT. The CDR3 loop is CASNELAGQGPTDTQYF. CDR3 nucleotides: TGTGCCAGCAATGAGCTAGCGGGGCAGGGACCCACAGATACGCAGTATTTT.

This rearrangement joins TRBV10-3 to TRBJ1-2, with a possible D match to TRBD1 (5 bases). The CDR3 sequence is 15 residues long. With 3 bases removed from V and 4 bases from J, the gap between germline ends came to 15 bases. Germline values: CDR1 ENHRY, CDR2 SYGVKD. In DNA, the CDR3 is TGTGCCATCAGTGATGGGCAGGGTGGCCGCTATGGCTACACCTTC. This sequence encodes CAISDGQGGRYGYTF.

The chain combines TRBV9 with TRBJ2-4, with 8 positions matching TRBD1. Germline V gives CDR1 SGDLS, CDR2 YYNGEE. CDR3 length: 16 residues. V was pared by 0 bases and J by 0 bases, with 2 bases of the junction left unmatched. As DNA, the CDR3 is TGTGCCAGCAGCGTAGAGGACAGGGTAGCCAAAAACATTCAGTACTTC. Its translation: CASSVEDRVAKNIQYF.

V and J are TRBV25-1 and TRBJ1-1; D not certain. CDR1 MGHDK and CDR2 SYGVNS come from the germline V gene. Trimming cost V 7 bases and J 4 bases, with 16 bases left between them. The CDR3 is 14 residues long. As DNA, the CDR3 is TGTGCCAGCAAATCTCACGGTGGCGGCACTGAAGCTTTCTTT. Protein: CASKSHGGGTEAFF.

This chain links TRBV7-2 with TRBJ1-1; no firm D call. The V end was cut by 3 bases, the J end by 1 base, with 9 bases between. Per germline, CDR1 SGHTA and CDR2 FQGNSA. This CDR3 region has 14 residues. The CDR3 spells CASSFPGSNTEAFF. CDR3 sequence (DNA): TGTGCCAGCAGCTTCCCAGGATCGAACACTGAAGCTTTCTTT.